This T cell receptor (beta chain) was identified in a study of blood T cells in healthy people across ages. The CDR3 has 20 residues. Germline V gene sequence: CDR1 SGDLS, CDR2 YYNGEE. The junction had 16 bases not matched to a gene; V was cut back by 3 bases and J by 0 bases. A second PCR, run for roughly 6 to 11 cycles, used a sample-barcoded 5' primer plus a J-beta primer mix. Every sample returned 2.5 million or more CDR3-containing paired-end reads. One entry per CDR3 protein results from TCRdb running MiXCR on the 5' RACE reads. Among more than 1 million distinct CDR3 sequences, more than 35% were seen once, and the ten largest hold 18%.

The sequence derives from a woman in her sixties in good health. The chain has TRBV9 and TRBJ2-3; 10 bases fit TRBD2. The sequencing sample was made of blood. The CDR3 DNA follows: TGTGCCAGCAGCGCCCCTCGACTAGCGGGCGAACGAACTAGCACAGATACGCAGTATTTT. This gives the protein CASSAPRLAGERTSTDTQYF. The full variable domain, completed using reference TRBV9 and TRBJ2-3, is DSGVTQTPKHLITATGQRVTLRCSPRSGDLSVYWYQQSLDQGLQFLIQYYNGEERAKGNILERFSAQQFPDLHSELNLSSLELGDSALYFCASSAPRLAGERTSTDTQYFGPGTRLTVL.